This TCR beta chain was sequenced for a study of blood T cell repertoires in COVID-19. Study summary: The origin of the acute and convalescent COVID-19 samples was the United States, Italy and Spain.

From germline, CDR1 is SGHNT and CDR2 YENEEA. CDR3 size: 14 residues. The V end lost 1 base, the J end lost 3 bases, and 8 bases lay between the germline ends. Libraries were prepared by immunoSEQ multiplex PCR; TCRdb keeps only in-frame clonotypes and omits some of them. The table includes more than 95,000 clones, 88% detected once. V is TRBV11-3 and J is TRBJ2-3, with no clear D. The receptor comes from a human donor in a cohort sampled during active COVID-19. Material for sequencing was peripheral blood. This CDR3 is CASSLGPPTDTQYF. Here the CDR3 DNA reads TGTGCCAGCAGCTTAGGGCCGCCGACAGATACGCAGTATTTT.